These 14 T cell receptor beta chains came from one sample sequenced in a study of CD8 T cells in Susac syndrome. Random hexamers were used to reverse transcribe the RNA input (roughly 0.5 to 1 ug). MiXCR was run by TCRdb on the immunoSEQ multiplex PCR reads, yielding one entry per CDR3 protein. Of 150,000 to 200,000 distinct CDR3 sequences listed, approximately 94% are singletons. Sequencing was carried out using CD4+ T cells from PBMCs. Receptor source: a human donor with multiple sclerosis.

The chain employs TRBV6-5 and TRBJ2-3; D not certain. This CDR3 has 15 residues. Trimming shortened V by 0 bases and J by 6 bases, and 13 bases separated the two germline ends. The V gene's germline CDR1 is MNHEY and CDR2 SVGAGI. CDR3 sequence reads: CASSYSIRPLDTQYF. The CDR3 DNA is TGTGCCAGCAGTTACTCGATACGGCCCTTGGATACGCAGTATTTT.

This chain uses TRBV3-1 with TRBJ2-7; D call uncertain. CDR3 length: 12 amino acids. V was cut by 3 bases and J by 3 bases, with 6 bases left in between. Germline CDR1 LGHDT, CDR2 YNNKEL (reference sequence). The CDR3 DNA reads as TGTGCCAGCAGCCAGATCGTCTACGAGCAGTACTTC. This sequence encodes CASSQIVYEQYF.

The chain carries TRBV13 and TRBJ1-2; D remains unclear. The CDR3 contains 12 residues. Germline CDR1 reads PRHDT; CDR2 reads FYEKMQ (reference sequence). Trimming left V 8 bases short and J 7 bases short, with 14 bases between. Here the CDR3 reads CASGPVRAGYTF. For the CDR3, the DNA is TGTGCCAGCGGCCCCGTGCGGGCTGGCTACACCTTC.

The J gene is TRBJ1-6, the V gene TRBV3-1; TRBD1 matches 7 bases. The V and J ends lost 4 bases and 7 bases, in that order; junction bases with no gene match: 4. Per the germline V gene, CDR1 is LGHDT and CDR2 is YNNKEL (reference sequence). This CDR3 is 14 amino acids long. The CDR3 bases are TGTGCCAGCAGCCCCTGGACAGGAAATTCACCCCTCCACTTT. Its translation is CASSPWTGNSPLHF.

CDR3 DNA sequence: TGTGCCTGGAGTGTTCTAGCGGGGGAGCAGGAGACCCAGTACTTC. It yields the protein CAWSVLAGEQETQYF. The chain employs TRBV30 and TRBJ2-5; 10 bases line up with TRBD2. The CDR3 loop spans 15 amino acids. Germline loops: CDR1 GTSNPN, CDR2 SVGIG (reference sequence). Trimming took 0 bases from V and 5 from J; bases not matched to a gene: 6. Supplemented by reference TRBV30 and TRBJ2-5, the full variable domain reads SQTIHQWPATLVQPVGSPLSLECTVEGTSNPNLYWYRQAAGRGLQLLFYSVGIGQISSEVPQNLSASRPQDRQFILSSKKLLLSDSGFYLCAWSVLAGEQETQYFGPGTRLLVL.

The V call is TRBV7-9, the J call TRBJ2-5; D gene unclear. Trimming took 1 base from V and 1 from J, leaving 7 bases between them. From germline, CDR1 is SEHNR and CDR2 FQNEAQ (reference sequence). The CDR3 totals 14 residues. The CDR3 region has the DNA TGTGCCAGCAGCTTAGTGCAGTCCCAAGAGACCCAGTACTTC. It is translated as CASSLVQSQETQYF.

The J gene is TRBJ1-1, the V gene TRBV29-1, with TRBD1 as a possible D gene (6 bases). Germline V gene lookup returns CDR1 SQVTM and CDR2 ANQGSEA. V lost 8 bases and J 1 base, leaving 8 bases between the germline ends. CDR3 length: 11 residues. The CDR3 loop is CSSGANTEAFF. CDR3 sequence (DNA): TGCAGCTCGGGGGCGAACACTGAAGCTTTCTTT.

This chain connects TRBV5-4 to TRBJ2-5; the D gene could be TRBD1 or TRBD2 (6 bases each). V lost 1 base to trimming and J lost 1 base, with 8 bases between them. The CDR3 contains 14 residues. Germline V CDR1 and CDR2: SGHNT, YYREEE (reference sequence). CDR3 sequence reads: CASSLKGGQETQYF. The CDR3 region has the DNA TGTGCCAGCAGCTTGAAGGGGGGCCAAGAGACCCAGTACTTC.

The chain is built from TRBV6-2 or TRBV6-3 and TRBJ2-5, with D possibly matching TRBD2 (5 bases). Germline V gene sequence: CDR1 MNHEY, CDR2 SVGEGT. Trimming stripped 6 bases from V and 5 bases from J, with 13 bases between. This CDR3 has 13 residues. CDR3 sequence: CASRVGPGETQYF. The CDR3, as DNA: TGTGCCAGCAGAGTAGGACCGGGGGAGACCCAGTACTTC.

The chain couples TRBV7-9 to TRBJ2-7; 8 nucleotides match TRBD1. V shed 4 bases, J shed 3 bases, and the junction held 11 bases outside the gene matches. Germline lookup yields CDR1 SEHNR and CDR2 FQNEAQ (reference sequence). The CDR3 consists of 16 residues. As DNA, the CDR3 is TGTGCCAGCAGCTCCCATGGGGGACAGGAGTACTACGAGCAGTACTTC. As protein: CASSSHGGQEYYEQYF.

V is TRBV5-1 and J is TRBJ1-1; no firm D call. This CDR3 has 14 residues. V was clipped by 6 bases and J by 0 bases, with 12 bases between them. Looked up from germline, CDR1 is SGHRS and CDR2 is YFSETQ. The chain's CDR3 is CASTTFDLNTEAFF. Here the CDR3 DNA reads TGCGCCAGCACTACCTTCGACCTGAACACTGAAGCTTTCTTT.

This clonotype was seen a single time. The gene calls are TRBV29-1 and TRBJ1-4, with 9 bases matching TRBD1. This CDR3 contains 14 residues. After removal of 6 bases from V and 4 bases from J, the junction contained 6 bases not matched to a gene. CDR1 SQVTM and CDR2 ANQGSEA come from the germline V gene. CDR3 region: CSVAGTGYNEKLFF. The DNA of the CDR3 is TGCAGCGTCGCTGGGACAGGGTATAATGAAAAACTGTTTTTT.

This clonotype was counted only a few times. The chain combines TRBV2 with TRBJ2-2; D is ambiguous. The CDR3 contains 13 residues. The V gene lost 3 bases and the J gene lost 1 base, with 3 bases spanning the gap. Germline V gene sequence: CDR1 SNHLY, CDR2 FYNNEI. CDR3 DNA: TGTGCCAGCAGTGAGGAGAACACCGGGGAGCTGTTTTTT. Amino acid sequence: CASSEENTGELFF.

The rearrangement links TRBV27 to TRBJ2-6; D is uncertain. Trimming stripped 7 bases from V and 2 bases from J, with 12 bases between. This CDR3 spans 15 amino acids. Per germline, CDR1 MNHEY and CDR2 SMNVEV (reference sequence). The CDR3 region is CASNPSRAGANVLTF. CDR3 DNA: TGTGCCAGCAATCCCTCGAGAGCTGGGGCCAACGTCCTGACTTTC.